This T cell receptor beta chain comes out of a study of cytomegalovirus exposure and HLA in healthy donors. The study, taken as a whole, reports: Only CMV serostatus was available as immune exposure information. Rates of TCR association differed by HLA locus in a later analysis, with DRB1 highest and HLA-C lowest. An observed cluster of highly shared sequence variants was recorded as a likely sequencing artifact.

CDR3 length equals 12 residues. Trimming left V 2 bases short and J 9 bases short, with 8 bases between. Looked up from germline, CDR1 is MNHEY and CDR2 is SVGAGI. It was with 60 Vbeta and 13 Jbeta primers that the PCR ran. The repertoire was sequenced with immunoSEQ multiplex PCR; TCRdb's copy has only in-frame clones and lacks some. The sample shows about 130,000 clones, around 76% of them seen only once. This clone was seen only once. Its antigen remains unidentified. This clonotype originated in a male donor in good health and CMV-seronegative. The rearrangement links TRBV6-5 to TRBJ2-1, with D possibly TRBD2 on 5 matching bases. Sample: PBMCs. The CDR3 here is CASSYRGLEQFF. The CDR3 region has the DNA TGTGCCAGCAGTTACCGCGGACTTGAGCAGTTCTTC.